This T cell receptor beta chain was captured in a study of cytomegalovirus exposure and HLA in healthy donors. Study results and caveats: Some segments of the V type, notably TRBV6-2 and TRBV6-3, were excluded as indistinguishable. The study reported that TCR beta sequences accurately predicted HLA-A and HLA-B alleles in most subjects.

A multiplex PCR was run with 60 Vbeta primers and 13 Jbeta primers. Authors' analysis steps: Per a later analysis, the number of unique TCR beta chains was about 80 million, of which roughly 10 million were shared. Libraries were prepared by immunoSEQ multiplex PCR; TCRdb keeps only in-frame clonotypes and omits some of them. V, J and clone size are taken as reported in that table, and D and trimming were inferred from the DNA itself. This sample has about 150,000 clones; roughly 81% occur once, and the top ten carry roughly 2.3%. Concerning this clone itself: The antigen is not known.

CDR1 and CDR2 from the germline V gene are SGHAT and FQNNGV. The V end was cut by 1 base, the J end by 0 bases, with 16 bases between. The CDR3 is 17 residues long. The chain uses TRBV11-2 and TRBJ2-7, with D perhaps TRBD2 (6 bases). Sequencing was carried out using PBMCs. The source of this sequence is a woman aged 18-35 years in good health and CMV-seronegative. This chain's CDR3 is CASSLAGRDSSSYEQYF. In DNA, the CDR3 is TGTGCCAGCAGCTTAGCCGGGCGGGACTCGAGCTCCTACGAGCAGTACTTC.